These T cell receptor beta chains were read from a single sample in a study of T-cell reconstitution after alpha-beta-depleted transplantation in children. TCRdb itself ran the PCR reads through MiXCR, one entry per CDR3 protein. The table lists roughly 420,000 distinct CDR3 sequences, about a sixth of them singletons. The sample consisted of PBMCs, mostly from graft donor cells, taken 360 days after TCRalphabeta/CD19-depleted stem cell transplant. The source of these receptors is a boy in the first two years of life who had a stem cell transplant for Wiskott-Aldrich syndrome, so the T cells may come from the graft donor. CDR3s include the opening cysteine and the closing phenylalanine or tryptophan. The D gene is left open where the match is weak. Rows may omit the clone size; those that give it use once, few, many or a size class.

cdr3_nt: TGCGCCAGCAGCCTTAGGGCTGACTACGAGCAGTACTTC
cdr3_aa: CASSLRADYEQYF
clone_size: few
j_call: TRBJ2-7
d_call: -
v_call: TRBV5-1

cdr3_nt: TGTGCCAGCAGCTTAGATGTGGGTTTTGGGGAGCTGTTTTTT
cdr3_aa: CASSLDVGFGELFF
clone_size: -
j_call: TRBJ2-2
d_call: -
v_call: TRBV7-7

cdr3_nt: TGCAGTGCTAGACCCAGATTAGGCAATGAGCAGTTCTTC
cdr3_aa: CSARPRLGNEQFF
clone_size: -
j_call: TRBJ2-1
d_call: -
v_call: TRBV20-1

cdr3_nt: TGTGCCAGCAGCCTACAGGAATCCGGGGGGAATGAGCAGTTCTTC
cdr3_aa: CASSLQESGGNEQFF
clone_size: once
j_call: TRBJ2-1
d_call: TRBD2
v_call: TRBV4-2

cdr3_nt: TGCGCCAGCAGCCAAAACCCGGGGGGGAGCTCCTACAATGAGCAGTTCTTC
cdr3_aa: CASSQNPGGSSYNEQFF
clone_size: -
j_call: TRBJ2-1
d_call: TRBD2
v_call: TRBV4-1

cdr3_nt: TGTGCCAGCAGTTCCCGGACTAGCGGGAGGCACTCCTACGAGCAGTACTTC
cdr3_aa: CASSSRTSGRHSYEQYF
clone_size: -
j_call: TRBJ2-7
d_call: TRBD2
v_call: TRBV6-5

cdr3_nt: TGTGCCATCAGAGGGACAGGGGGCCATGAGCAGTTCTTC
cdr3_aa: CAIRGTGGHEQFF
clone_size: few
j_call: TRBJ2-1
d_call: TRBD1
v_call: TRBV10-3

cdr3_nt: TGTGCCAGCAGCGTAGGGCAGGGGGCCTACGAGCAGTACTTC
cdr3_aa: CASSVGQGAYEQYF
clone_size: -
j_call: TRBJ2-7
d_call: TRBD1
v_call: TRBV9

cdr3_nt: TGTGCCAGCAGCCTACAGGGGAACGCAGGTGAAGCTTTCTTT
cdr3_aa: CASSLQGNAGEAFF
clone_size: -
j_call: TRBJ1-1
d_call: TRBD1
v_call: TRBV7-2

cdr3_nt: TGCGCCAGCAGCTTGGCTACCCCACGGTACAATGAGCAGTTCTTC
cdr3_aa: CASSLATPRYNEQFF
clone_size: few
j_call: TRBJ2-1
d_call: -
v_call: TRBV5-1

cdr3_nt: TGCGCCAGCAGCACGACAGGGGGAGAATATGGCTACACCTTC
cdr3_aa: CASSTTGGEYGYTF
clone_size: many
j_call: TRBJ1-2
d_call: TRBD1
v_call: TRBV5-1

cdr3_nt: TGTGCCACCAGTGACGGACCGGGACAGACCTACGAGCAGTACTTC
cdr3_aa: CATSDGPGQTYEQYF
clone_size: few
j_call: TRBJ2-7
d_call: TRBD1
v_call: TRBV24-1

cdr3_nt: TGTGCCAGCTCATCCGGGACTAGCAACGAGCAGTACTTC
cdr3_aa: CASSSGTSNEQYF
clone_size: many
j_call: TRBJ2-7
d_call: TRBD2
v_call: TRBV7-9

cdr3_nt: TGTGCCAGCAGTACAACGCGAGTTGCGTTAAAGTTCTTC
cdr3_aa: CASSTTRVALKFF
clone_size: -
j_call: TRBJ2-1
d_call: -
v_call: TRBV6-5

cdr3_nt: TGTGCCAGCAGTTACCGGGTTGTCAGTCAAGAGACCCAGTACTTC
cdr3_aa: CASSYRVVSQETQYF
clone_size: few
j_call: TRBJ2-5
d_call: -
v_call: TRBV6-5

cdr3_nt: TGTGCCAGCAGTTTTCCCTTCGACAGGGGTGGCTACACCTTC
cdr3_aa: CASSFPFDRGGYTF
clone_size: -
j_call: TRBJ1-2
d_call: TRBD1
v_call: TRBV28

cdr3_nt: TGCGCCAGCAGCGCCTTGACTAGCGGGTTTTCCTACGAGCAGTACTTC
cdr3_aa: CASSALTSGFSYEQYF
clone_size: -
j_call: TRBJ2-7
d_call: TRBD2
v_call: TRBV5-1

cdr3_nt: TGCAGTGCGGAGACAGGGATAGGCACAGATACGCAGTATTTT
cdr3_aa: CSAETGIGTDTQYF
clone_size: few
j_call: TRBJ2-3
d_call: TRBD1
v_call: TRBV20-1

cdr3_nt: TGTGCCAGCAGTGAAAAGAGACAGGGAGGCCAAGAGACCCAGTACTTC
cdr3_aa: CASSEKRQGGQETQYF
clone_size: few
j_call: TRBJ2-5
d_call: -
v_call: TRBV2

cdr3_nt: TGTGCCAGCAGCTTGTGGGCCGGGACAGGGGGCCGCGAGCAGTACTTC
cdr3_aa: CASSLWAGTGGREQYF
clone_size: few
j_call: TRBJ2-7
d_call: TRBD1
v_call: TRBV7-2

cdr3_nt: TGCGCCAGCAGCTTGGAGGGCGGGTCAGCCTACAATGAGCAGTTCTTC
cdr3_aa: CASSLEGGSAYNEQFF
clone_size: few
j_call: TRBJ2-1
d_call: -
v_call: TRBV5-1

cdr3_nt: TGTGCCAGCAGCGTAGATCCAGGGGGGCAAGTGCAGTTCTTC
cdr3_aa: CASSVDPGGQVQFF
clone_size: few
j_call: TRBJ2-1
d_call: -
v_call: TRBV9

cdr3_nt: TGTGCCATCAGTGAACGGGAGACTGGGGCCAACGTCCTGACTTTC
cdr3_aa: CAISERETGANVLTF
clone_size: -
j_call: TRBJ2-6
d_call: -
v_call: TRBV10-3

cdr3_nt: TGCGCCAGCAGCCAAGCCCCAGCAGCAACTAATGAAAAACTGTTTTTT
cdr3_aa: CASSQAPAATNEKLFF
clone_size: few
j_call: TRBJ1-4
d_call: -
v_call: TRBV4-3

cdr3_nt: TGTGCCAGCAGCCCGACTAGCGGGGGGCCACGCTCCTACAATGAGCAGTTCTTC
cdr3_aa: CASSPTSGGPRSYNEQFF
clone_size: many
j_call: TRBJ2-1
d_call: TRBD2
v_call: TRBV28

cdr3_nt: TGCAGCGTTGAAGATAATGGCAGCTACGAGCAGTACTTC
cdr3_aa: CSVEDNGSYEQYF
clone_size: -
j_call: TRBJ2-7
d_call: -
v_call: TRBV29-1

cdr3_nt: -
cdr3_aa: CASSYPCRDRVGGETQYF
clone_size: -
j_call: TRBJ2-5
d_call: -
v_call: TRBV21-1

cdr3_nt: TGCGCCAGCAGCTCGGTGGCAGAACGAGCCTACGAGCAGTACTTC
cdr3_aa: CASSSVAERAYEQYF
clone_size: -
j_call: TRBJ2-7
d_call: -
v_call: TRBV5-1

cdr3_nt: TGTGCCATCAGTGAGTCGGGCAGCGGGGGACTCAATGAGCAGTTCTTC
cdr3_aa: CAISESGSGGLNEQFF
clone_size: few
j_call: TRBJ2-1
d_call: TRBD2
v_call: TRBV10-3

cdr3_nt: TGTGCCAGCAGTTTTGGGGACAGTTTGGGAGACATTCAGTACTTC
cdr3_aa: CASSFGDSLGDIQYF
clone_size: few
j_call: TRBJ2-4
d_call: TRBD1
v_call: TRBV12-3/TRBV12-4

cdr3_nt: TGTGCCAGCAGCATACAGGGGGCAGGGGAGACCCAGTACTTC
cdr3_aa: CASSIQGAGETQYF
clone_size: -
j_call: TRBJ2-5
d_call: TRBD1
v_call: TRBV7-7

cdr3_nt: TGCAGCGTTCGTCCGGGGGCTGATGGAAACACCATATATTTT
cdr3_aa: CSVRPGADGNTIYF
clone_size: -
j_call: TRBJ1-3
d_call: -
v_call: TRBV29-1

cdr3_nt: TGTGCCAGCAGCACAAGGGGCACCCACGAGCAGTACTTC
cdr3_aa: CASSTRGTHEQYF
clone_size: few
j_call: TRBJ2-7
d_call: -
v_call: TRBV14

cdr3_nt: TGCAGCGTAGCTGGGTACAATGAGCAGTTCTTC
cdr3_aa: CSVAGYNEQFF
clone_size: many
j_call: TRBJ2-1
d_call: -
v_call: TRBV29-1

cdr3_nt: TGTGCCAGCAAGGTACTAGCGGGAGCCTCCTACGAGCAGTACTTC
cdr3_aa: CASKVLAGASYEQYF
clone_size: -
j_call: TRBJ2-7
d_call: TRBD2
v_call: TRBV2

cdr3_nt: TGTGCCAGTCGACAGGTCTTGGGGCAGCCCCAGCATTTT
cdr3_aa: CASRQVLGQPQHF
clone_size: -
j_call: TRBJ1-5
d_call: -
v_call: TRBV10-3

cdr3_nt: TGCAGTGCTACTCCGGGGGCTGAAGCTTTCTTT
cdr3_aa: CSATPGAEAFF
clone_size: few
j_call: TRBJ1-1
d_call: -
v_call: TRBV20-1

cdr3_nt: TGTGCCAGCAGCTTCGAAGGCTTTAGCGGGGGGGCCCTGGAGACCCAGTACTTC
cdr3_aa: CASSFEGFSGGALETQYF
clone_size: -
j_call: TRBJ2-5
d_call: TRBD2
v_call: TRBV5-5

cdr3_nt: TGTGCCAGCAGCCAAGACAGGGCGGCCGGGGAGCTGTTTTTT
cdr3_aa: CASSQDRAAGELFF
clone_size: few
j_call: TRBJ2-2
d_call: -
v_call: TRBV3-1